This T cell receptor beta chain emerged from a study of cytomegalovirus exposure and HLA in healthy donors (dated by TCRdb to the late 2010s). Looking at the study overall: According to an earlier analysis of several hundred of the donors, roughly 180 million T cells yielded 90 million to 140 million unique TCR beta sequences and around 300 Gb of sequence data. Typing coverage varied by locus: roughly 620-640 donors for A, B, C, DRB1 and DQB1; more than 500 for DQA1; approximately 570 for DPA1; roughly 450 for DPB1. HLA typing included class I and class II loci at four-digit resolution. To study patterns of TCR occurrence, a later analysis re-analyzed previously published TCR beta repertoires from around 670 donors and added high-resolution HLA genotyping. Rather than drawing on any new phenotypic data, the later analysis identified candidate immune exposures from TCR beta sequences and the way those sequences occurred across donors. The study profiled the T cell repertoires of 500 to 800 subjects by immunosequencing and related them to cytomegalovirus serostatus. Among 300 to 450 genotyped donors of the cohort, an average of 235,054 unique TCR beta nucleotide sequences were sequenced per donor, roughly a sixth of them non-productive. An earlier analysis of around 540 of the donors applied high-throughput TCR beta sequencing to assess whether each TCR beta V gene segment acted as functional or pseudogenic. The genetic ancestry cluster associated with self-reported Caucasian donors included around 76% of the 300 to 400 genotyped donors. An early release covering roughly 640 HLA-typed donors comprised roughly 300 gigabases of sequencing data and around 80 million unique TCR sequences. Every discovery cohort repertoire had been produced on one sequencing platform. Because of strong linkage in the cohort, 4 to 6 DR-DQ haplotypes were treated as single units for association and clustering. The study aimed to test whether cataloging public T cell receptors could reveal signatures of past pathogen exposure. Donor age, sex, ethnicity and CMV serostatus were compiled alongside the repertoire data. The study combined high-throughput TCR immunosequencing, statistical association of individual TCRs with disease status, and machine learning to predict cytomegalovirus infection status. In a later genetic analysis, genome-wide SNP genotypes for about three fifths of the roughly 670 donors were used, and that subset was treated as a discovery cohort. A separate validation cohort of roughly 130 different subjects was used in addition to the approximately 640-subject first cohort.

Trimming takes 6 bases from V and 10 bases from J, and the germline ends sit 19 bases apart. The germline V gene (reference sequence) sets CDR1 to MNHNY and CDR2 to SVGAGI. CDR3 length: 15 amino acids, cysteine to phenylalanine. The only DNA kept is the CDR3, 45 bases in frame from the first base. The cohort was made up of about 610 healthy bone marrow donors. Cohort members were all nominally healthy when sampled, although unrecorded immune exposures were likely present. The donor was CMV seropositive and was included in the group of 250 to 300 seropositive cohort members. A peripheral blood sample was provided by each donor, and peripheral blood mononuclear cells were used for TCR beta sequencing. The Qiagen DNeasy Blood Extraction Kit was used to extract genomic DNA from the blood cell samples. Comments on this clone: Its antigen is still unknown. No much larger clone is present one base from it, and per-base qualities are unavailable.

What the study reported, not specific to this receptor: Linkage disequilibrium might explain the correlated functional status among segregating V segments, but an unknown experimental factor could not be excluded. A later analysis found that HLA-associated TCR beta chains were more clonally expanded and had lower generation probabilities than equally common non-associated chains. In vitro tests confirmed that three of the cytomegalovirus-associated TCR beta chains recognize cytomegalovirus antigens. V-gene and J-gene trimming of TCR beta chains was associated with a missense DCLRE1C variant in a later genetic analysis, and the association was replicated in an independent cohort. When HLA alleles, especially DR and DQ, strongly co-occurred, attributing TCR associations to individual alleles was difficult. Only TCR beta chains were sequenced in this cohort, and the absence of alpha or paired-chain data limited detectable features. Because counts were too low, roughly 18 rarely observed V segments, including chromosome 9 orphons, were left out of the earlier analysis of several hundred of the donors. Because HLA typing was unavailable for some donors at each locus, only the typed subset was used in association tests. According to a later analysis, parvovirus B19, influenza, CMV and Epstein-Barr virus appeared linked to several top co-occurrence clusters. At a false discovery rate of 0.05, a later analysis linked 16,951 TCR beta sequences to specific HLA alleles. The sequencing pipeline was judged likely to have produced a cluster of highly shared sequence variants as a technical artifact. In both the original and validation cohorts, the classifier was reported to diagnose cytomegalovirus status with high specificity and sensitivity. In a later analysis, TCR association rates were found to vary across HLA loci, with the most associated TCRs seen for DRB1 alleles and the fewest for HLA-C alleles. In an earlier analysis of roughly 500 of the donors, most TCR beta V segments appeared in productive rearrangements about 87% or about 30% of the time, broadly matching IMGT annotations. Compared with the approximately 670-donor mean, donors in an Asian-associated ancestry cluster had fewer N-insertions in productive TCRs, according to a later genetic analysis. A further reported finding was that TCR beta sequences accurately predicted the HLA-A and HLA-B alleles for most subjects in the first cohort. The authors suggested that the approach could potentially be extended to other disease states and immunological phenotypes. The 87-base-pair reads could not distinguish some IMGT-functional V segments, including TRBV6-2 and TRBV6-3, so those segments were excluded. Immune exposure information for the cohort was limited to CMV serostatus. While some public TCRs were present in many individuals, most TCR sequences turned up only very rarely across donors. A total of 150 or so TCR beta chains were listed by the study as associated with cytomegalovirus. In a later analysis, most CMV-associated TCR beta chains were found to appear HLA-restricted, with HLA associations seemingly driven largely by CMV exposure. Sequencing depth was assumed to be roughly uniform across donors in the presence/absence analyses, though that assumption may not hold.

Library construction relied on the immunoSEQ multiplex PCR assay. A mixture of 60 forward primers for TCR Vbeta segments and 13 reverse primers for TCR Jbeta segments was used in the multiplex PCR. The CDR3 region of rearranged TCR beta genes was amplified from genomic DNA by a multiplex PCR assay. The amplified TCR beta libraries were sequenced on the Illumina HiSeq System as 87-base-pair reads. The published analysis was carried out like this. Across the 500 to 700 repertoires, a later analysis counted roughly 84 million unique TCR beta chains, 8.5 million to 12 million of which were shared by at least two donors. Raw reads were error-corrected and collapsed into unique sequences by a nearest-neighbor algorithm in which closely related sequences were merged to remove PCR and sequencing errors. To assign V, D and J gene segments, CDR3 sequences were aligned to IMGT reference sequences. For a sequence to be retained, at least a six-nucleotide match to both a V gene segment and a J gene segment was required. A rearrangement counted as productive if the CDR3 had no stop codons and remained in frame with V and J, and every other rearrangement counted as non-productive. CDR3 was defined according to IMGT convention as the region running from the second conserved V-encoded cysteine to the conserved J-encoded phenylalanine. In an earlier analysis of 550 to 650 of the donors, sequences lacking an unambiguous match to a single V gene segment were excluded. In an earlier analysis of several hundred of the donors, V segments were called functional above 56.7% productive rearrangements and were called segregating when the between-donor standard deviation exceeded 5%. A statistical classification framework was built for diagnosing cytomegalovirus status from the catalog of TCR beta chain sequences. In a later analysis, TCR nucleotide sequences were compared against IMGT/GENE-DB human TR gene sequences so that V and J genes could be assigned. Using the TCRdist pipeline, a later analysis assigned CDR3 sequences along with most-parsimonious VDJ recombination scenarios. A later analysis defined each TCR beta chain by its CDR3 amino acid sequence plus V-gene family, and excluded reads lacking a unique V-gene family. A later analysis removed several hundred highly shared, low-generation-probability nucleotide sequences to deal with suspected cross-contamination and a sequencing artifact. A later analysis calculated a clonal expansion index for each public chain from normalized within-repertoire ranks of inferred template counts. A later analysis computed generation probabilities with a VDJ recombination model fitted to out-of-frame rearrangements, and checked the results against IGoR. A later analysis scored TCR-TCR, TCR-HLA and TCR-CMV co-occurrence with hypergeometric tests, applying a repertoire-size bias correction to TCR pairs. To estimate false discovery rates, a later analysis permuted the HLA or CMV assignments 20 times. A later analysis grouped co-occurring TCRs with DBSCAN, adding TCRdist sequence similarity when clustering within HLA-allele-positive subsets. Repertoires with fewer than 30,000 or more than 120,000 public chains were left out of co-occurrence clustering, as were five repertoires with anomalous nucleotide sharing. Here the immuneACCESS table is served through TCRdb, limited to in-frame sequences with V and J called. Missing clones are a known gap in these copies; in checked studies unresolved V genes cover under half, and the rest lacks a known reason. V, J and clone size derive from that table, while D and trimming were established from the DNA sequence. In all, the sample holds 150,000 or so clones, and around 77% of those were seen once. More than 4% of the sample goes to the ten largest clones.

This sequence uses TRBV6-6 and TRBJ1-6, with TRBD1 tentatively as D gene (5 bases match). The receptor comes from a male donor in good health and CMV-seropositive. Sequenced material: PBMCs. The CDR3 here reads CASSAQGLIGSPLHF. The DNA sequence is as follows: TGTGCCAGCAGCGCCCAGGGCCTTATCGGATCACCCCTCCACTTT.